The 5 T cell receptor beta chains in this list originate from one sample, sequenced in a study of OX40 agonist ivuxolimab in advanced cancers. Produced via immunoSEQ multiplex PCR; TCRdb's table is partial and in-frame only. The repertoire holds roughly 92,000 clones, with roughly four fifths as singletons. The input for sequencing was CD4+ or CD8+ T cells sorted from blood, taken in a trial of the OX40 agonist ivuxolimab. Source of these receptors: an adult with an advanced solid tumor such as melanoma, head and neck, liver or kidney cancer.

The chain joins TRBV13 to TRBJ1-1; TRBD1 matches 8 bases. CDR1 is PRHDT and CDR2 is FYEKMQ in the germline V gene (reference sequence). This CDR3 is built from 16 residues. The J segment lost 7 bases and the V segment lost 4 bases, leaving 14 bases of the junction unmatched. Here the CDR3 reads CASSSNFGQGGGEAFF. DNA for the CDR3: TGTGCCAGCAGCTCTAACTTTGGACAGGGAGGTGGTGAAGCTTTCTTT.

This chain uses TRBV10-3 with TRBJ2-5; D is possibly TRBD1 or TRBD2 (5 bases each). V was cut by 6 bases and J by 5 bases, with 25 bases left in between. The CDR3 has 17 amino acids. CDR1 is ENHRY, CDR2 SYGVKD, per germline. The CDR3 nucleotides read TGTGCCATCAGCGATAGCTGGGACGTTTCCGGAGATGAGACCCAGTACTTC. It encodes CAISDSWDVSGDETQYF.

J is TRBJ2-3 and V is TRBV15; D is undetermined. Germline V gives CDR1 LNHNV, CDR2 YYDKDF (reference sequence). This CDR3 has 15 residues. V lost 0 bases and J lost 0, with 7 bases in between. CDR3 DNA: TGTGCCACCAGCAGAGATTTGGAGAGCACAGATACGCAGTATTTT. It yields the protein CATSRDLESTDTQYF.

The chain combines TRBV18 with TRBJ1-2; tentatively, D is TRBD1 (5 bases). Germline CDR1 is KGHSH and CDR2 is LQKENI. The CDR3 runs to 17 residues. Deletions cut 4 bases from V and 1 base from J, with 19 bases between. The DNA of the CDR3 is TGTGCCAGCTCACAGGGCGAAGGGGTCGGTGGTAACTATGGCTACACCTTC. This encodes CASSQGEGVGGNYGYTF.

The J gene is TRBJ2-1, the V gene TRBV7-2; possibly TRBD1 or TRBD2 for D (5 bases each). Germline V gene lookup returns CDR1 SGHTA and CDR2 FQGNSA. The CDR3 is 15 amino acids. V lost 3 bases, J lost 0 bases, and 9 bases lay in between. In DNA, the CDR3 is TGTGCCAGCAGCTTGGGGACGCCCTCCTACAATGAGCAGTTCTTC. Protein: CASSLGTPSYNEQFF.